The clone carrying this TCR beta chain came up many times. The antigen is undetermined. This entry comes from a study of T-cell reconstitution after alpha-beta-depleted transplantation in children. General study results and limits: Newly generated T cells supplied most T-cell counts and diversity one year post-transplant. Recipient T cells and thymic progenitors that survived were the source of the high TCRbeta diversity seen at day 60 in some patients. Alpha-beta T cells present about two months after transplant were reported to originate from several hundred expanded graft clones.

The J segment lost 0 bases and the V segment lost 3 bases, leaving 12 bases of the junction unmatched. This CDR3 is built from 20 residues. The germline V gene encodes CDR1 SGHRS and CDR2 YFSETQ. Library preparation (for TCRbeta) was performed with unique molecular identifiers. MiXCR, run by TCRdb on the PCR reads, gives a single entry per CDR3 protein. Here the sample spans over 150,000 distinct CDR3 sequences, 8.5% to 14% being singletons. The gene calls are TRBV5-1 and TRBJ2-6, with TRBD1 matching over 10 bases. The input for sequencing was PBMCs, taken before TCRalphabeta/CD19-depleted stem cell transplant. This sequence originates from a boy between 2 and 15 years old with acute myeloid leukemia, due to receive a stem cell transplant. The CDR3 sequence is CASSSPPGTGVDSGANVLTF. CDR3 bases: TGCGCCAGCAGCTCGCCGCCCGGGACAGGGGTCGACTCTGGGGCCAACGTCCTGACTTTC.